This record concerns one T cell receptor (beta chain) sequence. Its antigen is currently unknown. The data are from a study of T-cell memory formation after mild COVID-19. Study conclusions and caveats: The CD4+ clones that contracted clustered mainly within CM and EM, and the CD8+ clones concentrated in EMRA.

TCRdb re-analysed the 5' RACE reads in MiXCR, keeping a single row per CDR3 protein. The top ten hold under 25% of the sample, which has 390,000 or so distinct CDR3 sequences, roughly 15% seen once. The CDR3 extends over 15 amino acids. Trimming removed 2 bases at V and 11 bases at J, with 18 bases between. CDR1 and CDR2 from the germline V gene are MGHDK and SYGVNS. The material sequenced was PBMCs or a T cell subset sorted from them (not recorded which). This chain connects TRBV25-1 to TRBJ1-4, with D tentatively TRBD1 (6 bases). This TCR came from a man aged 18 to 30 who had mild COVID-19 (a few samples of this study predate the infection). Cell type and time point are not known. The CDR3 region has the DNA TGTGCCAGCAGTGAAGTGGCCCCGGGGGGCTCGAAACTGTTTTTT. Residues: CASSEVAPGGSKLFF.